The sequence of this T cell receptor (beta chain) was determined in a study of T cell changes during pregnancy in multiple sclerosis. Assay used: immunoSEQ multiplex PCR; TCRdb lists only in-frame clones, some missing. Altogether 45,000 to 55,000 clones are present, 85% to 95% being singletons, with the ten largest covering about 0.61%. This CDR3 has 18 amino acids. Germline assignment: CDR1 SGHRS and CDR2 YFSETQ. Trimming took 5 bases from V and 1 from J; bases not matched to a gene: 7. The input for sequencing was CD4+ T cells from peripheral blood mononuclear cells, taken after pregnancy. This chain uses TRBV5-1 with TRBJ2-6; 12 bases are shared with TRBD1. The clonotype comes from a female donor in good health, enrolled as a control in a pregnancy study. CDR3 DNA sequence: TGCGCCAGCAGTGAATGGGGACAGGGGGCTTCTGGGGCCAACGTCCTGACTTTC. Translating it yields CASSEWGQGASGANVLTF.